This TCR beta chain appears in the sequencing data of a study of CD8+ T cells in alopecia areata listed by TCRdb under 2018. With respect to the entire study: The treated patients took part in an open-label pilot trial in which moderate-to-severe alopecia areata was treated with oral tofacitinib at 5 to 10 mg twice daily. Patients received tofacitinib for 6 to 18 months and were then followed off drug for 6 months to check for delayed response and recurrence. In both human patients and the C3H/HeJ mouse model, the study applied high-throughput TCRbeta sequencing to look at T cell clonal expansion in alopecia areata. Human TCRbeta sequencing covered scalp tissue and sorted CD4+ and CD8+ peripheral blood T cells from patchy and totalis/universalis alopecia areata patients and healthy controls. Tofacitinib-treated patients had biopsies at baseline and at 4 and 24 weeks of treatment, with a later scalp biopsy in several patients. Scalp clonality was compared among normal scalp (n=4), patchy alopecia areata scalp (n=8), and alopecia totalis/universalis scalp (n=8). The RNA source kit depended on sample type: the PAXgene miRNA kit for fixed scalp, the miRNeasy kit for PBMCs, and the RNeasy kit for mouse skin. immunoSEQ multiplex PCR using 35 Vbeta forward primers and 13 Jbeta reverse primers was used to amplify TCRbeta CDR3 regions. Here is what the overall study found, with its caveats: Unlike mouse skin, which is dominated by gammadelta T cells, normal human skin has resident alphabeta T cells that are also sequenced, and this complicates analysis of the scalp TCR repertoire. Compared with mice, TCR sequences shared between patients were less clear, possibly partly because of HLA diversity across the patient population. Higher clonality and more expanded CD8+ clones were observed in lesional scalp than in normal scalp, particularly in alopecia totalis/universalis, a finding suggestive of antigenic drive.

Library generation was performed with the immunoSEQ multiplex PCR assay. To provide template for TCR sequencing, every sample had RNA extracted and reverse transcribed into cDNA. First-strand cDNA was synthesized with SuperScript III using a 2:1 mix of oligo-dT and random hexamers. A synthetic immune receptor repertoire was used to measure amplification bias, and any remaining bias was corrected computationally. Turning to the authors' computational methods: Raw reads were preprocessed for error removal, and CDR3 was defined according to IMGT conventions as running from the conserved cysteine to phenylalanine. Clonality was computed by normalizing Shannon entropy by log2 of the number of productive unique TCRs and subtracting the result from 1. Whether each scalp clone was CD4 or CD8 was inferred by checking scalp TCRbeta sequences against the CD4 and CD8 repertoires from sorted blood. As stored in TCRdb, this immuneACCESS dataset retains in-frame rearrangements with V and J assigned. A fraction of the clones does not appear; measured against another copy, unresolved V genes explain less than half of the discrepancy, and the remainder lacks a known reason. The DNA gave D and trimming, while V, J and clone size come from that table. The sample profile shows 150,000 or so clones; more than 45% of them were found once. The ten most abundant clones make up approximately 6.8% of the sample.

The germline ends are 9 bases apart after V is trimmed by 6 bases and J by 0 bases. Counted from cysteine to phenylalanine, this CDR3 has 13 amino acids. Just the 39-base CDR3 DNA is kept, in frame starting at base 1. CDR1 and CDR2, per the germline V gene, are SGHAT and FQNNGV. In regard to this clone: No cognate antigen has been identified for it. Base qualities are not at hand, and no much larger clone is one base apart.

Lesional scalp punch biopsies and peripheral blood were collected from alopecia areata patients. PBMCs were isolated by density centrifugation and stained for CD3, CD4 and CD8, and CD4+ and CD8+ T cells were sorted on a FACSAria. The receptor was derived from a human donor with alopecia areata. What was sequenced was CD4+ T cells sorted from blood. The chain joins TRBV11-2 to TRBJ2-7, and the D gene may be TRBD1, 5 bases matching. The CDR3 amino acid sequence is: CASRDTDSYEQYF. Here is the DNA: TGTGCCAGCAGGGACACGGACTCCTACGAGCAGTACTTC.